This T cell receptor (beta chain) was identified in a study of immune heterogeneity within non-small cell lung tumors. Whole-study context: In total, the tumors were 4 squamous cell carcinomas, roughly ten non-squamous carcinomas and 1 not otherwise specified. Study-level points and caveats: Largely different high-frequency T-cell receptor beta clonotypes were found between individual patients. Site-unique high-frequency clones occurred alongside identical dominant CDR3 beta clonotypes that recurred across tumor sites within a patient. Local tumor mutational burden showed a correlation with local T-cell clonality that was moderate but significant (R 0.3 to 0.35).

CDR3 of TCR beta was amplified by multiplex PCR that used 32 V and 13 J primers. TCRdb redid the calling of the multiplex PCR reads with MiXCR, one entry per CDR3 protein. The table records more than 9,000 distinct CDR3 sequences, roughly 30% of them present only once. In germline, CDR1 is MNHEY, CDR2 SMNVEV (reference sequence). Between the trimmed V and J ends, which lost 6 bases and 0 bases, there was a span of 21 bases. This CDR3 is 19 amino acids long. As template, the study used bulk tumor genomic DNA at around 590 ng per sample. Several biopsies were spaced far apart within each primary tumor and obtained as surgery took place. Each patient presented with untreated, newly diagnosed non-small cell lung cancer and received curative surgery. By share of the sample, this clonotype is medium-sized. The antigen remains undetermined.

The gene calls are TRBV27 and TRBJ1-6, with a weak D call TRBD1 (6 bases). Sequencing was done on a sample of lung tumor tissue. The sequence derives from a woman aged 50 to 60 with non-small cell lung cancer. CDR3 DNA: TGTGCCAGCAGAAGACACGGTGCAGGGGAGTACTCCTATAATTCACCCCTCCACTTT. This encodes CASRRHGAGEYSYNSPLHF.